The 25 T cell receptor beta chains in this list originate from one sample, sequenced in a study of blood T cells in healthy people across ages. A second PCR of roughly 7 to 11 cycles used a sample-barcoded 5' primer and a J-beta primer mix. Via MiXCR, TCRdb re-called the 5' RACE reads, giving one row per CDR3 protein. In the table there are 750,000 to 950,000 distinct CDR3 sequences, roughly 24% of which are singletons. These same records also appear under a second study, on T cells of mothers and their children.

The sequenced sample was blood. These receptors originate from a boy younger than 18 in good health.

The chain has TRBV28 and TRBJ2-5; TRBD1 aligns across 7 bases. CDR1 and CDR2 from the germline V gene are MDHEN and SYDVKM. The CDR3 is made up of 14 amino acids. Germline trimming cut 2 bases from V and 4 bases from J; bases unmatched to any gene: 4. The CDR3 DNA follows: TGTGCCAGCAGTTTAAACAGGGGATCAGAGACCCAGTACTTC. Translation gives CASSLNRGSETQYF.

The chain carries TRBV10-3 and TRBJ1-2; D not resolved. The length of the CDR3 is 14 residues. Germline V lookup: CDR1 ENHRY, CDR2 SYGVKD. V lost 2 bases and J lost 2, with 9 bases in between. The CDR3: CAISEGNGNYGYTF. As DNA, the CDR3 is TGTGCCATCAGTGAGGGGAATGGGAACTATGGCTACACCTTC.

J is TRBJ1-2 and V is TRBV10-3; TRBD1 is a possible D gene (5 bases). Germline-derived CDR1 and CDR2 are ENHRY and SYGVKD. This CDR3 has 13 amino acids. Trimming took 4 bases from V and 6 from J, leaving 12 bases between them. CDR3 loop: CAISVGGVDGYTF. In DNA, the CDR3 is TGTGCCATCAGTGTGGGGGGGGTAGATGGCTACACCTTC.

Turning to this clonotype: The junction differs from germline at one of its ends, possibly a read error. This chain connects TRBV20-1 to TRBJ2-5, with 7 positions matching TRBD2. The CDR3 covers 16 residues. Per germline, CDR1 DFQATT and CDR2 SNEGSKA (reference sequence). For the CDR3, the DNA is TGCAGTGGTAGACCGACTAGCTTCGCGGGTAGGGAGACCCAGTACTTC. Protein: CSGRPTSFAGRETQYF.

The sample holds a few counts of this clonotype. The rearrangement joins TRBV7-9 to TRBJ2-5; D is ambiguous. The J call is in doubt because the DNA end fits TRBJ2-7 better. The CDR3 has 18 amino acids. CDR1 and CDR2 from the germline V gene are SEHNR and FQNEAQ (reference sequence). The CDR3 nucleotides are TGTGCCAGCAGCACCGCCCCGCAAGCGCCCACCCCCTCCTACGAGCAGTACTTC. The encoded protein is CASSTAPQAPTPSYEQYF.

Only a few counts were recorded for this clonotype. The chain has TRBV7-9 and TRBJ2-5; D uncertain. The CDR3 length is 17 residues. Germline lookup yields CDR1 SEHNR and CDR2 FQNEAQ (reference sequence). The V end was cut by 7 bases, the J end by 1 base, with 22 bases between. In nucleotides, the CDR3 is TGTGCCAGCATCGCCCGTTCCCTACGCAAGCCCCAAGAGACCCAGTACTTC. This translates into CASIARSLRKPQETQYF.

The chain combines TRBV29-1 with TRBJ2-3; D not resolved. This CDR3 contains 13 residues. V was cut by 4 bases and J by 4 bases, with 12 bases left in between. Germline loops: CDR1 SQVTM, CDR2 ANQGSEA. DNA of the CDR3: TGCAGCGTTGTAGGCAATGGGGCAGATACGCAGTATTTT. This translates into CSVVGNGADTQYF.

This clonotype occurred a few times. This chain joins TRBV7-9 and TRBJ1-2; D is undetermined. V gave up 1 base and J gave up 7 bases, with 13 bases separating them. Germline lookup yields CDR1 SEHNR and CDR2 FQNEAQ (reference sequence). This CDR3 spans 14 amino acids. CDR3 sequence: CASSLGGSSPGYTF. The CDR3 DNA reads TGTGCCAGCAGCTTAGGTGGCTCGTCTCCTGGCTACACCTTC.

The chain employs TRBV3-1 and TRBJ2-1, with D possibly TRBD2 on 5 matching bases. The V end lost 1 base, the J end lost 7 bases, and 8 bases lay between the germline ends. Germline CDR1 reads LGHDT; CDR2 reads YNNKEL (reference sequence). The CDR3 is 13 residues long. The CDR3 reads CASSQATGNEQFF. As DNA, the CDR3 is TGTGCCAGCAGCCAAGCGACGGGGAATGAGCAGTTCTTC.

This clonotype has more than one count but fewer than ten. The chain links TRBV4-1 to TRBJ1-4; TRBD1 aligns across 9 bases. Germline CDR1 reads MGHRA; CDR2 reads YSYEKL. V lost 4 bases and J lost 4; bases outside the gene matches: 4. The CDR3 is 15 amino acids. Here the CDR3 reads CASSPTGGRNEKLFF. In DNA form, the CDR3 reads TGCGCCAGCAGCCCTACAGGGGGCCGTAATGAAAAACTGTTTTTT.

This clonotype has more than one count but fewer than ten. The rearrangement links TRBV7-9 to TRBJ1-2; D remains ambiguous. CDR3 length: 14 residues. V lost 4 bases, J lost 4 bases, and 13 bases lay in between. Germline values: CDR1 SEHNR, CDR2 FQNEAQ (reference sequence). CDR3: CASSSRASPYGYTF. The CDR3 DNA sequence: TGTGCCAGCAGCTCTCGCGCGTCTCCCTATGGCTACACCTTC.

The chain is built from TRBV5-1 and TRBJ2-1; 11 bases fit TRBD2. The CDR3 covers 17 residues. The germline V gene has CDR1 SGHRS and CDR2 YFSETQ. J lost 4 bases, V lost 4 bases, and 10 bases had no gene match. The CDR3 loop reads CASSPPGLAASYNEQFF. As DNA, the CDR3 is TGCGCCAGCAGCCCCCCGGGACTAGCGGCGTCATACAATGAGCAGTTCTTC.

This clonotype was counted a few times. This chain connects TRBV7-9 to TRBJ2-2; D remains unclear. This CDR3 comprises 13 residues. Trimming shortened V by 3 bases and J by 6 bases, and 8 bases separated the two germline ends. Germline values: CDR1 SEHNR, CDR2 FQNEAQ (reference sequence). The CDR3 here is CASSLTPAGELFF. CDR3 DNA sequence: TGTGCCAGCAGCTTGACCCCCGCCGGGGAGCTGTTTTTT.

This sequence joins TRBV27 and TRBJ2-7, with 10 nucleotides matching TRBD1. This CDR3 comprises 15 residues. The junction had 8 bases not matched to a gene; V was cut back by 5 bases and J by 4 bases. Germline CDR1 reads MNHEY; CDR2 reads SMNVEV (reference sequence). The DNA of the CDR3 is TGTGCCAGCAGTGGGGCGGGACAGGGGTATTACGAGCAGTACTTC. Translating gives CASSGAGQGYYEQYF.

This chain connects TRBV28 to TRBJ1-2; D is uncertain. Germline values: CDR1 MDHEN, CDR2 SYDVKM. The germline V and J ends were trimmed by 2 bases and 7 bases, with 11 bases remaining between them. The CDR3 runs 13 residues. This chain's CDR3 is CASSLRQHLGYTF. The CDR3 nucleotides are TGTGCCAGCAGTTTACGGCAGCATCTTGGCTACACCTTC.

The rearrangement uses TRBV10-3 and TRBJ2-5; TRBD2 aligns across 12 bases. The J call is in doubt because the DNA end fits TRBJ2-1 better. The CDR3 spans 15 residues. Germline V gene sequence: CDR1 ENHRY, CDR2 SYGVKD. This chain's CDR3 is CATATGTSGWNEQFF. CDR3 DNA: TGTGCCACCGCAACCGGGACTAGCGGGTGGAATGAGCAGTTCTTC.

The chain combines TRBV6-5 with TRBJ1-1; D not resolved. The V end lost 5 bases, the J end lost 4 bases, and 11 bases lay between the germline ends. This CDR3 is 13 amino acids long. Germline CDR1 and CDR2: MNHEY and SVGAGI. The DNA of the CDR3 is TGTGCCAGCAGTGACACACCCCTCACTGAAGCTTTCTTT. It translates to CASSDTPLTEAFF.

The gene calls are TRBV6-1 and TRBJ2-7; the match to TRBD1 covers 8 bases. Germline V CDR1 and CDR2: MNHNS, SASEGT. The CDR3 contains 15 residues. V was pared by 5 bases and J by 4 bases, with 10 bases of the junction left unmatched. CDR3 protein: CASSPLRQGIYEQYF. CDR3 bases: TGTGCCAGCAGTCCGCTGAGACAGGGGATTTACGAGCAGTACTTC.

The chain links TRBV12-3 or TRBV12-4 to TRBJ2-1, with D perhaps matching TRBD1 (5 bases). V lost 6 bases to trimming and J lost 10 bases, with 13 bases between them. This CDR3 spans 12 amino acids. The CDR3: CASRQTALEQFF. For the CDR3, the DNA is TGTGCCAGCAGGCAGACAGCTCTCGAGCAGTTCTTC.

A few counts support this clonotype. This chain connects TRBV4-2 to TRBJ2-5; D may correspond to TRBD1 or TRBD2 (5 bases each). The CDR3 has 15 amino acids. Germline V gene lookup returns CDR1 LGHNA and CDR2 YNFKEQ. Trimming removed 5 bases from V and 3 bases from J, with 16 bases in between. CDR3: CASSDGDRMKETQYF. CDR3 DNA: TGTGCCAGCAGCGACGGGGACCGGATGAAAGAGACCCAGTACTTC.

This clonotype was counted ten times or more. This chain joins TRBV12-3 or TRBV12-4 and TRBJ2-1; 7 bases are a match to TRBD2. The J segment lost 2 bases and the V segment lost 5 bases, leaving 9 bases of the junction unmatched. The CDR3 is 16 residues long. The chain's CDR3 is CASSDPGGGTYNEQFF. Written as DNA, the CDR3 is TGTGCCAGCAGTGATCCGGGCGGGGGTACCTACAATGAGCAGTTCTTC.

The CDR3 protein is CARINSGMETQYF. DNA for the CDR3: TGTGCCCGTATCAATAGCGGTATGGAGACCCAGTACTTC. The rearrangement links TRBV30 to TRBJ2-5; D may be TRBD2 (6 bases). Trimming pared 8 bases from V and 5 bases from J, leaving 18 bases between. CDR3 length: 13 amino acids. The germline CDR1 and CDR2 sequences are GTSNPN and SVGIG (reference sequence).

The chain links TRBV6-5 to TRBJ2-1, with TRBD1 matching 7 bases. Near its end, the DNA agrees better with TRBJ2-5, so the J call may be wrong. The germline CDR1 and CDR2 sequences are MNHEY and SVGAGI. There are 13 residues in the CDR3. CDR3 in DNA: TGTGCCAGCAATAACAGGGGTGGAGAGACCCAGTACTTC. It codes for CASNNRGGETQYF.

J is TRBJ1-4 and V is TRBV6-5, with D maybe TRBD1 (5 bases). The CDR3 is made up of 15 amino acids. V dropped 7 bases and J dropped 10 bases, with 22 bases sitting between them. Germline loops: CDR1 MNHEY, CDR2 SVGAGI. This CDR3 is CASKPSRDSYRKLFF. The CDR3 DNA sequence: TGTGCCAGCAAACCTTCCAGGGATAGTTACAGAAAACTGTTTTTT.

V is TRBV5-1 and J is TRBJ2-5; D uncertain. The CDR3 covers 13 residues. Trimming left V 4 bases short and J 4 bases short, with 11 bases between. The germline CDR1 and CDR2 sequences are SGHRS and YFSETQ. The CDR3: CASSNPEGETQYF. The CDR3, as DNA: TGCGCCAGCAGCAACCCGGAAGGAGAGACCCAGTACTTC.